These 29 T cell receptor beta chains were all obtained from the same sample, sequenced in a study of cytomegalovirus exposure and HLA in healthy donors. The study ran its PCR with 60 Vbeta and 13 Jbeta primers. The method was immunoSEQ multiplex PCR; TCRdb's version includes in-frame clones alone and lacks a portion of them. There are some 200,000 clones in the sample; 75% to 85% occur only once, and approximately 0.39% lies in the top ten. Material: PBMCs. The receptors shown here come from a male donor in good health and CMV-seropositive.

The genes are TRBV6-1 and TRBJ1-2; the match to TRBD1 covers 8 bases. Germline CDR1 MNHNS, CDR2 SASEGT. Trimming removed 6 bases from V and 4 bases from J; junction bases left unmatched: 7. The CDR3 consists of 14 residues. DNA for the CDR3: TGTGCCAGCAGCAAAACCGGGACAGGCTATGGCTACACCTTC. Its translation is CASSKTGTGYGYTF.

This sequence joins TRBV19 and TRBJ2-1; TRBD2 matches 7 bases. Germline V CDR1 and CDR2: LNHDA, SQIVND (reference sequence). The CDR3 consists of 17 residues. After removal of 4 bases from V and 2 bases from J, the junction contained 11 bases not matched to a gene. As DNA, the CDR3 is TGTGCCAGTAGTACCCCCGGCAAGCGGGGTCCCTACAATGAGCAGTTCTTC. Its protein product is CASSTPGKRGPYNEQFF.

The V gene is TRBV5-1, the J gene TRBJ2-5, with a tentative D call TRBD1 (5 bases). The germline V gene has CDR1 SGHRS and CDR2 YFSETQ. V was clipped by 0 bases and J by 3 bases, with 12 bases between them. The CDR3 covers 15 residues. Written as DNA, the CDR3 is TGCGCCAGCAGCTTGGGAGACAGAATCGAAGAGACCCAGTACTTC. It specifies CASSLGDRIEETQYF.

CDR3 protein: CASSQGQNYYEQYF. CDR3 DNA: TGTGCCAGCAGCCAGGGACAGAACTACTACGAGCAGTACTTC. The V call is TRBV5-4, the J call TRBJ2-5, with 7 nucleotides matching TRBD1. The DNA end is a closer match to TRBJ2-7, so the J assignment may be wrong. The CDR3 covers 14 residues. Germline CDR1 SGHNT, CDR2 YYREEE (reference sequence).

This chain uses TRBV19 with TRBJ1-1; D unclear. Germline V gene lookup returns CDR1 LNHDA and CDR2 SQIVND (reference sequence). The CDR3 runs 17 residues. With 7 bases removed from V and 3 bases from J, the gap between germline ends came to 24 bases. In nucleotides, the CDR3 is TGTGCCAGTACGAATAATCGAGACACCCTTTCGGACACTGAAGCTTTCTTT. It specifies CASTNNRDTLSDTEAFF.

The V and J genes are TRBV19 and TRBJ1-1, with 9 bases fitting TRBD1. The CDR3 consists of 14 residues. With V trimmed by 6 bases and J by 0 bases, 2 bases remained unmatched. CDR1 LNHDA and CDR2 SQIVND come from the germline V gene (reference sequence). CDR3 protein: CASRGDRVNTEAFF. CDR3 bases: TGTGCCAGTAGAGGGGACAGGGTGAACACTGAAGCTTTCTTT.

The chain employs TRBV5-1 and TRBJ1-1; TRBD1 matches at 7 bases. Germline V gives CDR1 SGHRS, CDR2 YFSETQ. J lost 4 bases, V lost 4 bases, and 7 bases had no gene match. This CDR3 has 14 amino acids. DNA of the CDR3: TGCGCCAGCAGCGCGGGACAGACAGGCACTGAAGCTTTCTTT. It encodes CASSAGQTGTEAFF.

In this sample, this clone turned up once. The CDR3 region is CASSHRDRGFLYSYNSPLHF. The CDR3 DNA follows: TGTGCCAGCAGCCACCGGGACAGGGGCTTTTTATACTCCTATAATTCACCCCTCCACTTT. V and J are TRBV7-8 and TRBJ1-6; 10 nucleotides line up with TRBD1. The CDR3 has 20 residues. Trimming removed 5 bases from V and 0 bases from J; junction bases left unmatched: 13. Germline V gives CDR1 SGHVS, CDR2 FQNEAQ.

Points on this clone: Germline and junction disagree at one end, which may indicate a read error. The sample contains more than one DNA sequence encoding this CDR3. The chain uses TRBV9 and TRBJ2-7, with D uncertain. This CDR3 comprises 14 residues. Germline values: CDR1 SGDLS, CDR2 YYNGEE. The chain's CDR3 is CASSPEVASYEQYF. The CDR3 nucleotides read TGTGCCAGCAGCCCAGAGGTGGCCTCCTACGAGCAGTACTTT.

The chain has TRBV13 and TRBJ2-2; 9 bases are shared with TRBD1. The junction had 12 bases not matched to a gene; V was cut back by 7 bases and J by 6 bases. Per the germline V gene, CDR1 is PRHDT and CDR2 is FYEKMQ (reference sequence). This CDR3 has 16 amino acids. CDR3 residues: CASKVTGGRSAGELFF. The CDR3 DNA reads TGTGCCAGCAAAGTCACAGGGGGCCGTAGCGCCGGGGAGCTGTTTTTT. The full variable domain, completed using reference TRBV13 and TRBJ2-2, is AAGVIQSPRHLIKEKRETATLKCYPIPRHDTVYWYQQGPGQDPQFLISFYEKMQSDKGSIPDRFSAQQFSDYHSELNMSSLELGDSALYFCASKVTGGRSAGELFFGEGSRLTVL.

The V and J genes are TRBV5-6 and TRBJ2-6; D is perhaps TRBD2 (5 bases). Germline CDR1 reads SGHDT; CDR2 reads YYEEEE. This CDR3 is built from 16 residues. V lost 4 bases and J lost 0, with 11 bases in between. CDR3 region: CASSRGSISGANVLTF. The CDR3 coding sequence is TGTGCCAGCAGCCGGGGATCGATCTCTGGGGCCAACGTCCTGACTTTC. Supplemented by reference TRBV5-6 and TRBJ2-6, the full variable domain reads DAGVTQSPTHLIKTRGQQVTLRCSPKSGHDTVSWYQQALGQGPQFIFQYYEEEERQRGNFPDRFSGHQFPNYSSELNVNALLLGDSALYLCASSRGSISGANVLTFGAGSRLTVL.

This clone has a single count. CDR3: CASTSLSGMVTGELFF. The CDR3 nucleotides read TGTGCCAGTACTTCTCTTAGCGGGATGGTCACCGGGGAGCTGTTTTTT. This chain connects TRBV9 to TRBJ2-2; 8 positions agree with TRBD2. V gave up 8 bases and J gave up 4 bases; unmatched junction bases: 13. The CDR3 has 16 amino acids. Germline lookup yields CDR1 SGDLS and CDR2 YYNGEE. The full variable domain, completed using reference TRBV9 and TRBJ2-2, is DSGVTQTPKHLITATGQRVTLRCSPRSGDLSVYWYQQSLDQGLQFLIQYYNGEERAKGNILERFSAQQFPDLHSELNLSSLELGDSALYFCASTSLSGMVTGELFFGEGSRLTVL.

The chain couples TRBV27 to TRBJ2-7, with 7 bases that match TRBD2. The CDR3 runs 16 residues. Unmatched junction bases numbered 10, after V lost 5 bases and J lost 0 bases. CDR1 is MNHEY and CDR2 is SMNVEV in the germline V gene (reference sequence). Here the CDR3 reads CASSPLGGGTSYEQYF. The CDR3 DNA reads as TGTGCCAGCAGTCCGCTAGGCGGGGGTACCTCCTACGAGCAGTACTTC.

The V call is TRBV7-9, the J call TRBJ1-2; D uncertain. V lost 5 bases and J 0 bases, leaving 10 bases between the germline ends. CDR3 length equals 14 residues. The germline CDR1 and CDR2 sequences are SEHNR and FQNEAQ (reference sequence). CDR3 in amino acids: CASSTSGANYGYTF. The CDR3 nucleotides are TGTGCCAGCAGCACGTCCGGGGCTAACTATGGCTACACCTTC.

This chain joins TRBV4-3 and TRBJ2-5; the match to TRBD2 covers 10 bases. The V and J ends lost 0 bases and 3 bases, in that order; junction bases with no gene match: 1. Per germline, CDR1 LGHNA and CDR2 YSLEER. This CDR3 comprises 15 residues. The CDR3 region is CASSQEGTSEETQYF. Written as DNA, the CDR3 is TGCGCCAGCAGCCAAGAAGGGACTAGCGAAGAGACCCAGTACTTC.

V and J are TRBV7-6 and TRBJ2-6; TRBD1 aligns across 9 bases. The CDR3 has 15 amino acids. V gave up 4 bases and J gave up 6 bases; unmatched junction bases: 4. In germline, CDR1 is SGHVS, CDR2 FNYEAQ. The chain's CDR3 is CASSSWDREANVLTF. In nucleotides, the CDR3 is TGTGCCAGCAGCTCCTGGGACAGGGAGGCCAACGTCCTGACTTTC. Complete variable domain (other parts from reference TRBV7-6 and TRBJ2-6): GAGVSQSPRYKVTKRGQDVALRCDPISGHVSLYWYRQALGQGPEFLTYFNYEAQQDKSGLPNDRFSAERPEGSISTLTIQRTEQRDSAMYRCASSSWDREANVLTFGAGSRLTVL.

The rearrangement links TRBV6-1 to TRBJ2-5, with D perhaps matching TRBD2 (5 bases). Looked up from germline, CDR1 is MNHNS and CDR2 is SASEGT. Trimming pared 9 bases from V and 7 bases from J, leaving 9 bases between. The CDR3 extends over 10 amino acids. The CDR3 loop is CARIGRTQYF. The CDR3 nucleotides read TGTGCCAGGATTGGGAGGACCCAGTACTTC.

V and J are TRBV4-3 and TRBJ1-4, with unresolved D. V was cut by 4 bases and J by 3 bases, with 9 bases left in between. The CDR3 loop spans 14 amino acids. Germline CDR1 is LGHNA and CDR2 is YSLEER. For the CDR3, the DNA is TGCGCCAGCAGCCTCTCAAGCTCTAATGAAAAACTGTTTTTT. Amino acid sequence: CASSLSSSNEKLFF.

The rearrangement uses TRBV7-8 and TRBJ2-2; a possible D gene is TRBD1 (6 bases). The germline CDR1 and CDR2 sequences are SGHVS and FQNEAQ. Trimming cost V 0 bases and J 4 bases, with 15 bases left between them. This CDR3 contains 17 residues. The CDR3 DNA reads as TGTGCCAGCAGCTTAGCTGGGAACCTACAGGGCACCGGGGAGCTGTTTTTT. It yields the protein CASSLAGNLQGTGELFF.

A few counts support this clone. This chain uses TRBV30 with TRBJ2-1, with a possible D match to TRBD2 (5 bases). CDR3 size: 14 residues. Per germline, CDR1 GTSNPN and CDR2 SVGIG (reference sequence). Trimming left V 5 bases short and J 5 bases short, with 16 bases between. The CDR3 DNA is TGTGCCTGGGGCCGAGGGCTTAACGACAATGAGCAGTTCTTC. It translates to CAWGRGLNDNEQFF.

The rearrangement uses TRBV7-9 and TRBJ2-3, with 8 bases that match TRBD1. CDR3 length equals 16 residues. V gave up 2 bases and J gave up 2 bases; unmatched junction bases: 6. Germline assignment: CDR1 SEHNR and CDR2 FQNEAQ (reference sequence). CDR3 DNA: TGTGCCAGCAGCTTAAGACAGGGGACTTCCACAGATACGCAGTATTTT. It specifies CASSLRQGTSTDTQYF.

This clone was seen only a few times. The chain joins TRBV27 to TRBJ2-6; D gene uncertain. Trimming shortened V by 5 bases and J by 3 bases, and 11 bases separated the two germline ends. The CDR3 length is 15 residues. The germline V gene has CDR1 MNHEY and CDR2 SMNVEV (reference sequence). The CDR3 bases are TGTGCCAGCAGTCCCCAGGTTCTTGGGGCCAACGTCCTGACTTTC. Translation gives CASSPQVLGANVLTF.

This sequence joins TRBV5-4 and TRBJ2-2; D unresolved. The CDR3 covers 11 residues. V was pared by 7 bases and J by 5 bases, with 6 bases between. The germline CDR1 and CDR2 sequences are SGHNT and YYREEE (reference sequence). CDR3 in DNA: TGTGCCAGCGGGCGAACCGGGGAGCTGTTTTTT. This encodes CASGRTGELFF.

The rearrangement links TRBV6-1 to TRBJ2-1, with a tentative D call TRBD1 (6 bases). Germline V gives CDR1 MNHNS, CDR2 SASEGT. This CDR3 has 14 residues. The V gene lost 8 bases and the J gene lost 4 bases, with 15 bases spanning the gap. As DNA, the CDR3 is TGTGCCAGCCAACAGGGCCCCTCTTACAATGAGCAGTTCTTC. This gives the protein CASQQGPSYNEQFF.

This chain uses TRBV5-4 with TRBJ2-1, with 10 bases matching TRBD2. The CDR3 length is 16 residues. Germline values: CDR1 SGHNT, CDR2 YYREEE (reference sequence). The V segment lost 4 bases and the J segment 1 base; nucleotides outside the gene matches: 5. The CDR3 nucleotides read TGTGCCAGCAGCAGAGGTAGCGGGGGGTCCTACAATGAGCAGTTCTTC. This sequence encodes CASSRGSGGSYNEQFF.

The chain links TRBV7-3 to TRBJ2-2; 9 nucleotides agree with TRBD2. CDR1 is SGHTA, CDR2 FQGTGA, per germline. V shed 5 bases and J 4 bases; nucleotides not matched to a gene: 5. There are 15 residues in the CDR3. Here the CDR3 DNA reads TGTGCCAGCAGCCCTCAGACTAGCGGCACCGGGGAGCTGTTTTTT. Amino acid sequence: CASSPQTSGTGELFF.

J is TRBJ2-7 and V is TRBV5-4; tentatively, D is TRBD2 (6 bases). The CDR3 extends over 14 amino acids. Trimming removed 0 bases at V and 5 bases at J, with 12 bases between. The germline V gene encodes CDR1 SGHNT and CDR2 YYREEE (reference sequence). This CDR3 is CASSLGRARNEQYF. For the CDR3, the DNA is TGTGCCAGCAGCTTGGGGAGGGCGAGGAACGAGCAGTACTTC.

The rearrangement joins TRBV5-4 to TRBJ2-1; 9 positions agree with TRBD1. Germline V gives CDR1 SGHNT, CDR2 YYREEE (reference sequence). The J segment lost 3 bases and the V segment lost 2 bases, leaving 3 bases of the junction unmatched. The CDR3 covers 15 residues. Here the CDR3 reads CASSLETGGYNEQFF. In nucleotides, the CDR3 is TGTGCCAGCAGCTTAGAGACAGGGGGCTACAATGAGCAGTTCTTC.

The chain employs TRBV29-1 and TRBJ1-2; D is uncertain. CDR1 and CDR2 from the germline V gene are SQVTM and ANQGSEA. CDR3 length: 12 residues. V was shortened by 4 bases and J by 2 bases, with 8 bases between the two germline ends. The CDR3 reads CSVADGNYGYTF. The CDR3 DNA is TGCAGCGTTGCCGACGGGAACTATGGCTACACCTTC.